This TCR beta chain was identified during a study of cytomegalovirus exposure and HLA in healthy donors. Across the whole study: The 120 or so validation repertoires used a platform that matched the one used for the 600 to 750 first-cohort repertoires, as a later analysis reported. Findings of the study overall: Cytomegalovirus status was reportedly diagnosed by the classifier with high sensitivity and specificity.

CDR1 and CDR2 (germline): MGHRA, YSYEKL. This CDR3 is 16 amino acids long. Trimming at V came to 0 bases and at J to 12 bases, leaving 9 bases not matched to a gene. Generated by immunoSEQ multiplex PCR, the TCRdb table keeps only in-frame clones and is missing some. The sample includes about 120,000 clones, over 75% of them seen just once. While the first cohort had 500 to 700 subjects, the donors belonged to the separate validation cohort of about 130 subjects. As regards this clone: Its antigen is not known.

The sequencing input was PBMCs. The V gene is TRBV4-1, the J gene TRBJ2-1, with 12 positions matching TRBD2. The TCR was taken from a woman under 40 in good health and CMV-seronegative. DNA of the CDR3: TGCGCCAGCAGCCAAGAAGGGTGGACTAGCGGGGAAGGGCAGTTCTTC. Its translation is CASSQEGWTSGEGQFF.